This TCR beta chain was sequenced in a study of T-cell memory formation after mild COVID-19. TCRdb ran MiXCR on the 5' RACE reads and lists one entry per CDR3 protein. Altogether around 150,000 distinct CDR3 sequences are present, around a third being singletons, with the ten largest covering approximately 12%. V gave up 5 bases and J gave up 2 bases; unmatched junction bases: 4. The CDR3 consists of 14 residues. Germline lookup yields CDR1 SGHVS and CDR2 FQNEAQ. The clonotype was recovered from an adult woman who had mild COVID-19 (a few samples of this study predate the infection). Cell type and time point are not known. Specimen: PBMCs or a T cell subset sorted from them (not recorded which). This chain links TRBV7-8 with TRBJ2-7, with 9 bases lining up with TRBD1. CDR3 in DNA: TGTGCCAGCAGCACCCGACAGGGGGCCTACGAGCAGTACTTC. Encoded protein: CASSTRQGAYEQYF.